A selection of T cell receptor beta chains follows, all from one sample in a study of CD8+ T cells in alopecia areata. Using immunoSEQ multiplex PCR, the repertoire was profiled, and TCRdb retains in-frame clones only, with some absent. The sample consists of fewer than 40,000 clones, under 65% of them appearing once. The sequencing sample was made of CD4+ Tregs sorted from blood. These receptors all come from a human donor with alopecia areata. CDR3s include the opening cysteine and the closing phenylalanine or tryptophan. The order of the fields is V gene, J gene, clone size, D gene, CDR3 protein, CDR3 DNA. D genes are given only for firm matches. The listing skips clone size in some rows; elsewhere it reads once, few, many or a size class.

>TRBV9|TRBJ2-5|.|.
CASSPGSGGAQYF
TGTGCCAGCAGCCCAGGGAGCGGAGGGGCCCAGTACTTC
>TRBV29-1|TRBJ1-1|few|.
CSVVRTSGTEAFF
TGCAGCGTTGTAAGGACCTCGGGCACTGAAGCTTTCTTT
>TRBV11-2|TRBJ1-2|once|.
CASSSPQGQRDYGYTF
TGTGCCAGCAGCTCCCCCCAGGGCCAGAGAGACTATGGCTACACCTTC
>TRBV28|TRBJ1-5|.|.
CASSWDNQPQHF
TGTGCCAGCAGTTGGGACAATCAGCCCCAGCATTTT
>TRBV6-5|TRBJ1-2|.|.
CASSFQRQTIYGYTF
TGTGCCAGCAGTTTCCAAAGACAGACCATCTATGGCTACACCTTC
>TRBV29-1|TRBJ2-1|.|.
CSVDTRGLYNEQFF
TGCAGCGTAGACACTCGGGGGTTGTACAATGAGCAGTTCTTC
>TRBV5-1|TRBJ2-5|.|TRBD1
CASSKMTGGEGETQYF
TGCGCCAGCAGCAAAATGACAGGGGGCGAAGGAGAGACCCAGTACTTC
>TRBV2|TRBJ2-5|.|.
CASSVGWGETQYF
TGTGCCAGCAGTGTAGGGTGGGGAGAGACCCAGTACTTC
>TRBV5-1|TRBJ2-3|.|.
CASSPAPGGDTDTQYF
TGCGCCAGCAGCCCCGCGCCGGGCGGGGACACAGATACGCAGTATTTT
>TRBV7-3|TRBJ2-1|.|.
CASSPPPYNEQFF
TGTGCCAGCAGTCCTCCCCCGTACAATGAGCAGTTCTTC
>TRBV5-1|TRBJ1-2|once|TRBD1
CASSFQSGTGIGYTF
TGCGCCAGCAGTTTCCAAAGTGGGACAGGGATTGGCTACACCTTC
>TRBV7-2|TRBJ1-1|.|TRBD1
CASSTSDRGNTEAFF
TGTGCCAGCAGCACCTCAGACAGGGGGAACACTGAAGCTTTCTTT
>TRBV7-8|TRBJ2-3|.|TRBD2
CASSILPTSGLPDTQYF
TGTGCCAGCAGCATCCTCCCGACTAGCGGGCTTCCAGATACGCAGTATTTT
>TRBV7-9|TRBJ2-2|.|.
CASRSSGQTGELFF
TGTGCCAGCAGAAGTAGTGGGCAGACCGGGGAGCTGTTTTTT
>TRBV6-6|TRBJ1-3|.|TRBD1
CASRQGDTIYF
TGTGCCAGCAGGCAGGGGGACACCATATATTTT
>TRBV2|TRBJ2-7|few|.
CASSGAYEQYF
TGTGCCAGCAGTGGAGCCTACGAGCAGTACTTC
>TRBV7-9|TRBJ1-6|once|.
CASSLAGNSPLHF
TGTGCCAGCAGCTTAGCAGGGAATTCACCCCTCCACTTT
>TRBV4-3|TRBJ1-3|.|.
CASSQEMFSGNTIYF
TGCGCCAGCAGCCAAGAAATGTTCTCTGGAAACACCATATATTTT
>TRBV7-2|TRBJ1-2|.|.
CASSLAVKYGYTF
TGTGCCAGCAGCTTAGCCGTAAAGTATGGCTACACCTTC
>TRBV2|TRBJ2-5|.|.
CASTVGPRGETQYF
TGTGCCAGCACCGTGGGCCCCAGAGGGGAGACCCAGTACTTC
>TRBV18|TRBJ2-7|.|TRBD1
CASSRERTGSYEQYF
TGTGCCAGCTCACGCGAAAGGACAGGCTCCTACGAGCAGTACTTC
>TRBV7-6|TRBJ1-3|.|.
CASSLSLSPSGNTIYF
TGTGCCAGCAGCTTATCTTTGAGCCCGTCTGGAAACACCATATATTTT